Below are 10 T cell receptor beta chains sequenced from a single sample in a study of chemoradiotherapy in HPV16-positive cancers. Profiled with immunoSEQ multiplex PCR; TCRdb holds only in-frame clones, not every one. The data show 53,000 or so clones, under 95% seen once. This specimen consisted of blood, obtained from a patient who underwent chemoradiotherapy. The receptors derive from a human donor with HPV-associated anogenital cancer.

The CDR3 region has the DNA TGTGCCAGCAGCGTAGCCCAGGGGGGAACCGGGGAGCTGTTTTTT. Translating it yields CASSVAQGGTGELFF. The chain combines TRBV9 with TRBJ2-2; TRBD1 might be the D (7 bases). The CDR3 length is 15 residues. The germline CDR1 and CDR2 sequences are SGDLS and YYNGEE. V shed 0 bases and J shed 5 bases, with 11 bases lying between them.

CDR3 sequence: CASSETGLNQPQHF. The CDR3 region has the DNA TGTGCCAGCAGTGAAACAGGGCTAAATCAGCCCCAGCATTTT. The chain employs TRBV25-1 and TRBJ1-5; the D gene is possibly TRBD1 (6 bases). The CDR3 spans 14 residues. From germline, CDR1 is MGHDK and CDR2 SYGVNS. V lost 2 bases, J lost 4 bases, and 9 bases lay in between.

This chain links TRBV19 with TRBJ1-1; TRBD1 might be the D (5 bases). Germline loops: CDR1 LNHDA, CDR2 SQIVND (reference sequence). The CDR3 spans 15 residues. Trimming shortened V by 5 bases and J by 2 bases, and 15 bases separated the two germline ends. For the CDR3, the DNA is TGTGCCAGTAGTCTGAGCGGGACGCTTAACACTGAAGCTTTCTTT. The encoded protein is CASSLSGTLNTEAFF.

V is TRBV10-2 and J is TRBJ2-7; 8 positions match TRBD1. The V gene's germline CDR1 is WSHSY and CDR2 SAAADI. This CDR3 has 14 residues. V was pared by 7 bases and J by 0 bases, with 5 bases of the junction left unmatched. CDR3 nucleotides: TGCGCCAGCAATACACAGGGGGTCTCCTACGAGCAGTACTTC. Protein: CASNTQGVSYEQYF.

The CDR3 DNA reads as TGTGCCAGCAGCCTCACAGGGAGAGGAGCCAAAAACATTCAGTACTTC. Protein product: CASSLTGRGAKNIQYF. This chain uses TRBV9 with TRBJ2-4, with TRBD1 as a possible D gene (6 bases). Germline lookup yields CDR1 SGDLS and CDR2 YYNGEE. V was pared by 4 bases and J by 0 bases, with 14 bases between. The CDR3 totals 16 residues. Full variable domain (missing parts from reference TRBV9 and TRBJ2-4): DSGVTQTPKHLITATGQRVTLRCSPRSGDLSVYWYQQSLDQGLQFLIQYYNGEERAKGNILERFSAQQFPDLHSELNLSSLELGDSALYFCASSLTGRGAKNIQYFGAGTRLSVL.

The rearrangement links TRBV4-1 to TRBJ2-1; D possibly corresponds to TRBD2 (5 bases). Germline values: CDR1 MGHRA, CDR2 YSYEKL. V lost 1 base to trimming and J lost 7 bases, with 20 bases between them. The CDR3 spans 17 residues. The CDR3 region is CASSQGPQRVRWNEQFF. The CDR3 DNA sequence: TGCGCCAGCAGCCAAGGTCCCCAGAGGGTGAGGTGGAATGAGCAGTTCTTC.

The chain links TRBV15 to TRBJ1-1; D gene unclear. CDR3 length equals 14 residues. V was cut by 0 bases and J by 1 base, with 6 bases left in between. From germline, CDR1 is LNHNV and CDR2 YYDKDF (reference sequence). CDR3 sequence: CATSRDRQNTEAFF. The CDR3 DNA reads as TGTGCCACCAGCAGAGATAGGCAGAACACTGAAGCTTTCTTT.

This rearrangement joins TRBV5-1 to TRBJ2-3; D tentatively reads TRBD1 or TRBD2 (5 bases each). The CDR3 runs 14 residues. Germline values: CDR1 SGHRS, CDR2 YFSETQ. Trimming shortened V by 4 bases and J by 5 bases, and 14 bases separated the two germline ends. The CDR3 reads CASSLRDPRDTQYF. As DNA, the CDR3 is TGCGCCAGCAGCCTCCGGGACCCCCGAGATACGCAGTATTTT.

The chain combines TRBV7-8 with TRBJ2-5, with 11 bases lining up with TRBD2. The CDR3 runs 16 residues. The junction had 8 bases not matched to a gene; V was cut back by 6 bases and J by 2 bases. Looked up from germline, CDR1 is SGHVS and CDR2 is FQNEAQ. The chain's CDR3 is CASREGLADVQETQYF. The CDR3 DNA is TGTGCCAGCAGGGAGGGACTAGCGGATGTACAAGAGACCCAGTACTTC.

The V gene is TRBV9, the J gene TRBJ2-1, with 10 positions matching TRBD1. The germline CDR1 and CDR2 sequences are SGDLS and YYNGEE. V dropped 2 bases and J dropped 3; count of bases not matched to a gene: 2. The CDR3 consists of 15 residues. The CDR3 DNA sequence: TGTGCCAGCAGCGTGAGGACAGGGGGCTACAATGAGCAGTTCTTC. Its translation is CASSVRTGGYNEQFF.